This TCR beta chain came from a study of T cells in Graves' hyperthyroidism and ophthalmopathy. Study-wide points: Blood also showed most of the thyroid clonotypes that were expanded above 0.001.

The CDR3 loop spans 14 amino acids. V was pared by 4 bases and J by 2 bases, with 7 bases between. Germline V gives CDR1 KGHDR, CDR2 SFDVKD. As to this clonotype: Its antigen remains unidentified.

RNA transcripts gave rise to amplified TCR beta CDR3 regions. The HTBI primer set served for first-round RT-PCR of the TCR CDR3. Using its own MiXCR run on the multiplex PCR reads, TCRdb lists one record per CDR3 protein. This table holds a few hundred thousand distinct CDR3 sequences, under 15% found once. Patients counted as stable if ophthalmopathy did not develop within 18 months. Sequenced input: blood. The chain combines TRBV24-1 with TRBJ2-2; D may be TRBD1 (5 bases). The TCR originated in a woman aged 25 to 39 with Graves' hyperthyroidism. CDR3 protein: CATSETVNTGELFF. In nucleotides, the CDR3 is TGTGCCACCAGTGAGACAGTTAACACCGGGGAGCTGTTTTTT.